The 22 T cell receptor beta chains below were found in one sample sequenced in a study of shared clonotypes between healthy human individuals. Some clones are missing from TCRdb's copy, which holds only in-frame ones; the method was immunoSEQ multiplex PCR. The table shows millions of clones, with 85% to 95% occurring only once. The specimen sequenced was naive CD4+ T cells sorted from blood. Subset reported: CD45RA+ positively selected. These receptors came from a young man in good health.

The chain is built from TRBV9 and TRBJ2-1, with D hard to call. Trimming cost V 0 bases and J 3 bases, with 10 bases left between them. The germline V gene has CDR1 SGDLS and CDR2 YYNGEE. CDR3 length: 15 amino acids. The CDR3 DNA sequence: TGTGCCAGCAGCGTAGATGGCTATTACTACAATGAGCAGTTCTTC. Its protein product is CASSVDGYYYNEQFF.

This clone was seen many times. Within the sample, other DNA sequences also encode this same CDR3. This sequence joins TRBV6-5 and TRBJ2-7; 8 bases match TRBD2. The CDR3 runs 14 residues. CDR1 is MNHEY, CDR2 SVGAGI, per germline. V lost 2 bases and J lost 2; bases outside the gene matches: 2. DNA of the CDR3: TGTGCCAGCAGTTACAGCGGGAGAGCCTACGAGCAGTACTTC. Translated, it gives CASSYSGRAYEQYF.

The chain links TRBV7-9 to TRBJ2-2, with 11 bases aligning to TRBD2. The CDR3 totals 16 residues. J lost 7 bases, V lost 4 bases, and 8 bases had no gene match. Germline CDR1 reads SEHNR; CDR2 reads FQNEAQ (reference sequence). CDR3 amino acids: CASSSGTSGLNGELFF. CDR3 DNA sequence: TGTGCCAGCAGCTCCGGGACTAGCGGATTAAACGGGGAGCTGTTTTTT.

This clone appeared a single time. The rearrangement uses TRBV19 and TRBJ1-2, with 9 bases aligning to TRBD1. Germline V lookup: CDR1 LNHDA, CDR2 SQIVND (reference sequence). The CDR3 sequence is 15 residues long. V shed 6 bases and J 2 bases; nucleotides not matched to a gene: 7. Here the CDR3 reads CASRETGGKNYGYTF. CDR3 bases: TGTGCCAGTAGGGAGACAGGGGGGAAGAACTATGGCTACACCTTC.

The chain couples TRBV5-1 to TRBJ1-4; 8 nucleotides match TRBD1. The CDR3 is 17 amino acids. V shed 0 bases, J shed 3 bases, and the junction held 7 bases outside the gene matches. CDR1 and CDR2 from the germline V gene are SGHRS and YFSETQ. CDR3 protein: CASSLETGAHPNEKLFF. CDR3 DNA sequence: TGCGCCAGCAGCTTGGAGACAGGGGCCCATCCTAATGAAAAACTGTTTTTT. Full variable domain (outside the CDR3, taken from reference TRBV5-1 and TRBJ1-4): KAGVTQTPRYLIKTRGQQVTLSCSPISGHRSVSWYQQTPGQGLQFLFEYFSETQRNKGNFPGRFSGRQFSNSRSEMNVSTLELGDSALYLCASSLETGAHPNEKLFFGSGTQLSVL.

This chain links TRBV6-6 with TRBJ2-3; a weak D match, TRBD1 (5 bases). The CDR3 is made up of 14 amino acids. V lost 3 bases to trimming and J lost 3 bases, with 10 bases between them. In germline, CDR1 is MNHNY, CDR2 SVGAGI (reference sequence). The DNA for the CDR3 is TGTGCCAGCAGTTATTCACCAGGGACAGATACGCAGTATTTT. This encodes CASSYSPGTDTQYF.

This clone occurred once. The rearrangement uses TRBV5-6 and TRBJ2-6, with D uncertain. This CDR3 region has 17 residues. Per the germline V gene, CDR1 is SGHDT and CDR2 is YYEEEE. V was trimmed by 1 base and J by 0 bases, leaving 11 bases between them. The CDR3: CASSLLSVRSGANVLTF. The CDR3 DNA is TGTGCCAGCAGCTTGCTGTCTGTACGCTCTGGGGCCAACGTCCTGACTTTC.

As concerns this clone: Other DNA sequences in this sample translate to the same CDR3. This chain connects TRBV28 to TRBJ1-1; D remains ambiguous. The CDR3 consists of 14 residues. Germline CDR1 reads MDHEN; CDR2 reads SYDVKM. V was shortened by 3 bases and J by 0 bases, with 8 bases between the two germline ends. For the CDR3, the DNA is TGTGCCAGCAGTTTGGCGCGGTTGAACACTGAAGCTTTCTTT. This encodes CASSLARLNTEAFF.

The chain couples TRBV19 to TRBJ2-5; unclear D gene. The CDR3 covers 13 residues. V lost 2 bases and J lost 2, with 6 bases in between. The V gene's germline CDR1 is LNHDA and CDR2 SQIVND (reference sequence). The CDR3 region is CASSITAQETQYF. In DNA, the CDR3 is TGTGCCAGTAGTATAACAGCGCAAGAGACCCAGTACTTC.

This chain joins TRBV28 and TRBJ1-1; 7 positions match TRBD1. Per germline, CDR1 MDHEN and CDR2 SYDVKM. The V and J ends lost 5 bases and 3 bases, in that order; junction bases with no gene match: 9. CDR3 length: 15 amino acids. In DNA form, the CDR3 reads TGTGCCAGCAGTCCAATAAGGGGGCAGGACACTGAAGCTTTCTTT. This sequence encodes CASSPIRGQDTEAFF.

The chain carries TRBV5-4 and TRBJ1-2, with 7 positions matching TRBD1. The V gene end was trimmed by 3 bases and the J gene end by 4 bases; junction bases not matched to a gene: 6. The CDR3 length is 14 residues. The germline V gene has CDR1 SGHNT and CDR2 YYREEE (reference sequence). The CDR3 sequence: CASSSPGTAYGYTF. The CDR3 region has the DNA TGTGCCAGCAGCTCCCCCGGGACAGCCTATGGCTACACCTTC.

A single count supports this clone. The V call is TRBV2, the J call TRBJ2-7; D is perhaps TRBD1 or TRBD2 (5 bases each). This CDR3 region has 14 residues. V was trimmed by 8 bases and J by 3 bases, leaving 17 bases between them. Germline CDR1 SNHLY, CDR2 FYNNEI. Here the CDR3 DNA reads TGTGCCAGCGCTCCGGGACCCCCGAGCTACGAGCAGTACTTC. Its protein product is CASAPGPPSYEQYF.

On this clone: Within the sample, other DNA sequences also encode this same CDR3. The chain is built from TRBV28 and TRBJ1-1, with 7 bases lining up with TRBD1. The CDR3 is made up of 15 amino acids. J lost 2 bases, V lost 5 bases, and 8 bases had no gene match. Germline CDR1 is MDHEN and CDR2 is SYDVKM. This chain's CDR3 is CASSIGQGVNTEAFF. The CDR3 bases are TGTGCCAGCAGTATCGGGCAGGGGGTTAACACTGAAGCTTTCTTT. Drawing the rest from reference TRBV28 and TRBJ1-1, the complete variable domain is DVKVTQSSRYLVKRTGEKVFLECVQDMDHENMFWYRQDPGLGLRLIYFSYDVKMKEKGDIPEGYSVSREKKERFSLILESASTNQTSMYLCASSIGQGVNTEAFFGQGTRLTVV.

The chain employs TRBV5-4 and TRBJ2-7; 7 nucleotides match TRBD1. The junction had 9 bases not matched to a gene; V was cut back by 4 bases and J by 5 bases. This CDR3 is built from 14 residues. CDR1 and CDR2 from the germline V gene are SGHNT and YYREEE (reference sequence). CDR3 nucleotide sequence: TGTGCCAGCAGCCTAGGACAGGTCTACAACGAGCAGTACTTC. It yields the protein CASSLGQVYNEQYF.

V usage is TRBV19 and J usage is TRBJ1-2; unclear D gene. V was clipped by 8 bases and J by 3 bases, with 7 bases between them. The CDR3 consists of 11 residues. Germline CDR1 reads LNHDA; CDR2 reads SQIVND (reference sequence). In DNA form, the CDR3 reads TGTGCCAGTCGACAAGACTATGGCTACACCTTC. Residues: CASRQDYGYTF.

The chain is built from TRBV2 and TRBJ2-1; perhaps TRBD1 as D (6 bases). This CDR3 contains 13 residues. Germline V gives CDR1 SNHLY, CDR2 FYNNEI. V was pared by 7 bases and J by 5 bases, with 12 bases between. The CDR3 nucleotides are TGTGCCAGCATTAGGGGGACCCACAATGAGCAGTTCTTC. As protein: CASIRGTHNEQFF.

The sample holds one count of this clone. V usage is TRBV5-4 and J usage is TRBJ1-2, with D perhaps matching TRBD1 (5 bases). The CDR3 covers 12 residues. Germline V lookup: CDR1 SGHNT, CDR2 YYREEE (reference sequence). Trimming removed 4 bases from V and 10 bases from J, with 14 bases in between. The CDR3 is CASSGGTNYYTF. As DNA, the CDR3 is TGTGCCAGCAGCGGTGGGACGAACTACTACACCTTC.

V is TRBV2 and J is TRBJ2-7; TRBD2 is a possible D gene (7 bases). Deletions cut 4 bases from V and 12 bases from J, with 22 bases between. This CDR3 spans 14 amino acids. From germline, CDR1 is SNHLY and CDR2 FYNNEI. The CDR3 sequence is CASSGSGGGPSRYF. CDR3 bases: TGTGCCAGCAGTGGGTCCGGCGGGGGCCCTAGCCGGTACTTC.

This rearrangement joins TRBV5-1 to TRBJ1-4, with no clear D. Germline V CDR1 and CDR2: SGHRS, YFSETQ. CDR3 length: 14 residues. Trimming took 0 bases from V and 3 from J, leaving 6 bases between them. For the CDR3, the DNA is TGCGCCAGCAGCTTGGGTAACCCTAATGAAAAACTGTTTTTT. Amino acid sequence: CASSLGNPNEKLFF. Full variable domain (rest looked up from reference TRBV5-1 and TRBJ1-4): KAGVTQTPRYLIKTRGQQVTLSCSPISGHRSVSWYQQTPGQGLQFLFEYFSETQRNKGNFPGRFSGRQFSNSRSEMNVSTLELGDSALYLCASSLGNPNEKLFFGSGTQLSVL.

This chain links TRBV9 with TRBJ1-6, with 7 nucleotides matching TRBD1. Trimming cost V 4 bases and J 5 bases; bases outside gene matches: 6. CDR1 SGDLS and CDR2 YYNGEE come from the germline V gene. This CDR3 is 15 amino acids long. The chain's CDR3 is CASSTRQGDNSPLHF. The CDR3 region has the DNA TGTGCCAGCAGCACTCGACAGGGCGATAATTCACCCCTCCACTTT.

To note about this clone: Other DNA sequences from this sample encode an identical CDR3 as well. The chain joins TRBV30 to TRBJ2-1; maybe TRBD2 (5 bases). Germline-derived CDR1 and CDR2 are GTSNPN and SVGIG (reference sequence). This CDR3 is built from 12 residues. With 3 bases removed from V and 7 bases from J, the gap between germline ends came to 10 bases. CDR3 DNA: TGTGCCTGGAGCTTGAGCGGAAATGAGCAGTTCTTC. Its translation: CAWSLSGNEQFF.

This chain joins TRBV6-1 and TRBJ2-7; 10 nucleotides match TRBD2. The CDR3 has 15 residues. Germline V gene data show CDR1 as MNHNS and CDR2 as SASEGT. J was trimmed by 6 bases and V by 6 bases; bases with no gene match: 11. The CDR3 DNA follows: TGTGCCAGCAGCGGCGGGACTAGCGTTTTAGGCGAGCAGTACTTC. This translates into CASSGGTSVLGEQYF.